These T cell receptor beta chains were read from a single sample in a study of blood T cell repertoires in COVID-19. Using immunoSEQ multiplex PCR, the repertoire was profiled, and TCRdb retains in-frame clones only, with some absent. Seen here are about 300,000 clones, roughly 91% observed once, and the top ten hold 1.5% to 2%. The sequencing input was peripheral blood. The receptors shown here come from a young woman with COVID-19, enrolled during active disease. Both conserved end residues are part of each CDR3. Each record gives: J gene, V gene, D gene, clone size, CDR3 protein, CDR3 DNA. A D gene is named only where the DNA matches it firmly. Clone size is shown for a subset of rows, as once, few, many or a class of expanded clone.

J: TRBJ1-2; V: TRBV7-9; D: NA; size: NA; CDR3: CASSLVGGPNYGYTF; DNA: TGTGCCAGCAGCTTAGTCGGAGGACCCAACTATGGCTACACCTTC
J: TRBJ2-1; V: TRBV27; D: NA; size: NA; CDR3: CASSFYWQGHEQFF; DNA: TGTGCCAGCAGTTTCTATTGGCAGGGCCATGAGCAGTTCTTC
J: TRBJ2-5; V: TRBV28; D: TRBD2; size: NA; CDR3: CASSLPTSGEYQETQYF; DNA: TGTGCCAGCAGTTTACCTACTAGCGGGGAGTACCAAGAGACCCAGTACTTC
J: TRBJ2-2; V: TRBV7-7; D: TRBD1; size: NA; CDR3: CASSHKGAKNTGELFF; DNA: TGTGCTAGCAGCCATAAGGGGGCGAAGAACACCGGGGAGCTGTTTTTT
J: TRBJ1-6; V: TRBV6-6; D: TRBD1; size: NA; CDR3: CASSRTPSTGGISPLHF; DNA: TGTGCCAGCAGTCGAACTCCAAGTACAGGGGGCATATCACCCCTCCACTTT
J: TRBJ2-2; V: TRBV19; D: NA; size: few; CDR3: CASSISGELFF; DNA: TGTGCCAGTAGTATATCTGGGGAGCTGTTTTTT
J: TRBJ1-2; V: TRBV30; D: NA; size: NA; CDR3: CAWSVMGHGYTF; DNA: TGTGCCTGGAGTGTCATGGGCCATGGCTACACCTTC
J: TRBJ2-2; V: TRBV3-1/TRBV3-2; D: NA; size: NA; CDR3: CASSPRTPTGELFF; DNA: TGTGCCAGCAGCCCCAGGACTCCCACCGGGGAGCTGTTTTTT
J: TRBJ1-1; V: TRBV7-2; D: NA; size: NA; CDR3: CASSFLFGGGGEAFF; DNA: TGTGCCAGCAGCTTTCTTTTTGGGGGTGGGGGCGAAGCTTTCTTT
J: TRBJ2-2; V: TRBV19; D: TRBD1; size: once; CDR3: CASSLDRGSNTGELFF; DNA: TGTGCCAGTAGTCTCGACAGGGGCTCAAACACCGGGGAGCTGTTTTTT
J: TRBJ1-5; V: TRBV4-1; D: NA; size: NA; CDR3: CASSQDTGQPQHF; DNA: TGCGCCAGCAGCCAAGATACGGGTCAGCCCCAGCATTTT
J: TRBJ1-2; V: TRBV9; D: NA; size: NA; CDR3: CASSVVHSNYGYTF; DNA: TGTGCCAGCAGCGTAGTTCACAGTAACTATGGCTACACCTTC
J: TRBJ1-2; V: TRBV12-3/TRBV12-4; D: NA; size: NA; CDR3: CASSARVGYTF; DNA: TGTGCCAGCAGTGCCCGCGTTGGCTACACCTTC
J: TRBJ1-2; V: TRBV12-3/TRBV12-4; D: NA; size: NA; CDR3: CASSFGPGYGYTF; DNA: TGTGCCAGCAGTTTCGGGCCGGGATATGGCTACACCTTC
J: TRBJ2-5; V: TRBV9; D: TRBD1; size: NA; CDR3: CASSVGGGQGYPETQYF; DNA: TGTGCCAGCAGCGTAGGGGGAGGACAGGGTTACCCGGAGACCCAGTACTTC
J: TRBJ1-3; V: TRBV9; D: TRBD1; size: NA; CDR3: CASSGSTGGAAGNTIYF; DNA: TGTGCCAGCAGCGGATCCACAGGGGGCGCAGCCGGAAACACCATATATTTT
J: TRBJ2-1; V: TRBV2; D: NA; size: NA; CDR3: CASSAQGRGEQFF; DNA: TGTGCCAGCAGTGCCCAGGGGAGGGGTGAGCAGTTCTTC
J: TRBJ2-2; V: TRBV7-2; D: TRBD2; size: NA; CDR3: CASSLETGGFGELFF; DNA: TGTGCCAGCAGCCTCGAAACGGGAGGATTCGGGGAGCTGTTTTTT
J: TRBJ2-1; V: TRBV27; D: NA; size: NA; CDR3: CASSFMAGNYYEQFF; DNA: TGTGCCAGCAGTTTTATGGCAGGGAATTATTATGAGCAGTTCTTC
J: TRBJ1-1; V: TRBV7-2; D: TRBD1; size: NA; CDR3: CASRTDREGPGAFF; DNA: TGTGCCAGCAGGACGGACAGGGAGGGTCCGGGGGCTTTCTTT
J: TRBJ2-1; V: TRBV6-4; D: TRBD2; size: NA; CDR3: CASKPSGGAAYNEQFF; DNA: TGTGCCAGCAAGCCGAGCGGGGGGGCCGCCTACAATGAGCAGTTCTTC
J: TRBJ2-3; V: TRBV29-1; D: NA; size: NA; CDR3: CSAEGGKSYTDTQYF; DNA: TGCAGCGCCGAGGGGGGGAAATCCTACACAGATACGCAGTATTTT
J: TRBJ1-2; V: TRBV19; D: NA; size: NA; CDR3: CASSPTANYGYTF; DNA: TGTGCCAGTAGCCCGACAGCTAACTATGGCTACACCTTC
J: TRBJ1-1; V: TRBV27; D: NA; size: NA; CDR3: CASKGGAMNTEAFF; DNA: TGTGCCAGCAAAGGTGGGGCGATGAACACTGAAGCTTTCTTT
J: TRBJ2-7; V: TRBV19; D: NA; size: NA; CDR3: CASSYRHAAYEQYF; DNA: TGTGCCAGTAGCTACAGGCACGCCGCCTACGAGCAGTACTTC
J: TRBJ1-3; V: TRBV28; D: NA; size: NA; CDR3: CASSPDNSGNTIYF; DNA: TGTGCCAGCAGTCCAGACAACTCTGGAAACACCATATATTTT
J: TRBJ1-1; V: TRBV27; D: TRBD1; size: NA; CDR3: CASSDRGAMNTEAFF; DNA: TGTGCCAGCAGTGACAGGGGCGCTATGAACACTGAAGCTTTCTTT
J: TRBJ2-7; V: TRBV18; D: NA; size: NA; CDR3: CASSPRDISEQYF; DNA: TGTGCCAGCTCACCTCGGGACATAAGCGAGCAGTACTTC
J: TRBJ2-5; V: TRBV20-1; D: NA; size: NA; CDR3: CSARTAETQYF; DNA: TGCAGTGCCCGGACTGCAGAGACCCAGTACTTC
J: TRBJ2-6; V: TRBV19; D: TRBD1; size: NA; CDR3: CASSIRTGVFGANVLTF; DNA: TGTGCCAGTAGTATCAGGACAGGGGTCTTTGGGGCCAACGTCCTGACTTTC
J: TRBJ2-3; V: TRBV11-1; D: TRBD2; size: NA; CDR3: CASSHELAGGRDTQYF; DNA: TGTGCCAGCAGCCATGAACTAGCGGGGGGCCGGGATACGCAGTATTTT